This T cell receptor beta chain emerged from a study of blood T cell repertoires in COVID-19. Germline V CDR1 and CDR2: KGHSH, LQKENI. V shed 3 bases, J shed 2 bases, and the junction held 13 bases outside the gene matches. The CDR3 covers 17 residues. Under the authors' procedure: Nucleated cell number was recorded as an estimate derived from reference gene primer amplification. The assay was immunoSEQ multiplex PCR, and TCRdb's table has in-frame clones only and misses some. For V, J and clone size, that table is used; D and trimming come from the DNA. This table holds about 160,000 clones, over 75% found once.

Input material: peripheral blood. This receptor was identified in a human donor in a cohort sampled during active COVID-19. The rearrangement links TRBV18 to TRBJ2-7, with 7 bases matching TRBD2. In nucleotides, the CDR3 is TGTGCCAGCTCACCCCGGGGGGACTATGGCCTGACCTACGAGCAGTACTTC. Translating gives CASSPRGDYGLTYEQYF.